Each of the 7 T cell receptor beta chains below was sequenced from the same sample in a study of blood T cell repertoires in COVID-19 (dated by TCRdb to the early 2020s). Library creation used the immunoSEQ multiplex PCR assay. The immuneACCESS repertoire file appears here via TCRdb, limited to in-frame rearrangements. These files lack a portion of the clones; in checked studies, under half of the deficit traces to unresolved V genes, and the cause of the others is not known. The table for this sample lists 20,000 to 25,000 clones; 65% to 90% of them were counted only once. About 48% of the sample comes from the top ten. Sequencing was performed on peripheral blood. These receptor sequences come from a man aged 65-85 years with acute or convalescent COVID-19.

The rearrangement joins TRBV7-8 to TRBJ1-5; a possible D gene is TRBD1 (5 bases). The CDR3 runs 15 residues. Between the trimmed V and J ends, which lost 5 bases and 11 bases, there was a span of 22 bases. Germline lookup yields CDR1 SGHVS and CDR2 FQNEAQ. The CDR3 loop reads CASSDIRDFQRSQHF. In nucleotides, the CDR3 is TGTGCCAGCAGCGATATCCGGGACTTCCAACGGTCCCAGCATTTT.

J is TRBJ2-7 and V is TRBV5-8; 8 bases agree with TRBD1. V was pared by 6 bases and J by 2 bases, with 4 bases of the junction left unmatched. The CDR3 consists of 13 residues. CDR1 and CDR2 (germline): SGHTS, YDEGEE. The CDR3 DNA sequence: TGTGCCAGCACCAAGGACAGGGCCTACGAGCAGTACTTC. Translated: CASTKDRAYEQYF.

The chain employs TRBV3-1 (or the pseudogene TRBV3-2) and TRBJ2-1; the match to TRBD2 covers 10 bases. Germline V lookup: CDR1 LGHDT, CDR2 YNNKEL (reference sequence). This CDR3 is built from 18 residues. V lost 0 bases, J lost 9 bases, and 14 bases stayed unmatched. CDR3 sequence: CASSQESVGLAGATEQFF. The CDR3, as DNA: TGTGCCAGCAGCCAAGAAAGTGTTGGTCTAGCGGGAGCTACTGAGCAGTTCTTC.

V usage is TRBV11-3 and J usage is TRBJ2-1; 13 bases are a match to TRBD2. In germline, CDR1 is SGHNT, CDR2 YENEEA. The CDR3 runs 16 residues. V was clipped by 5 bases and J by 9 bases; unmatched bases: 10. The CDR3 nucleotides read TGTGCCAGCAGCAACCAAGGACTAGCGGGAGTCTCTGAGCAGTTCTTC. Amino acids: CASSNQGLAGVSEQFF. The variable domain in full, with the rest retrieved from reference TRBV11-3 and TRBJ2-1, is EAGVVQSPRYKIIEKKQPVAFWCNPISGHNTLYWYLQNLGQGPELLIRYENEEAVDDSQLPKDRFSAERLKGVDSTLKIQPAELGDSAVYLCASSNQGLAGVSEQFFGPGTRLTVL.

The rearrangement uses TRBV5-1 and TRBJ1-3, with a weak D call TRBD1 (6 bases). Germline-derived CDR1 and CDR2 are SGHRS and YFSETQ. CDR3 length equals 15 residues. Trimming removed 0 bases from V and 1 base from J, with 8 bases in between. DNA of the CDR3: TGCGCCAGCAGCTTGGAAGGGACATCTGGAAACACCATATATTTT. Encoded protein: CASSLEGTSGNTIYF.

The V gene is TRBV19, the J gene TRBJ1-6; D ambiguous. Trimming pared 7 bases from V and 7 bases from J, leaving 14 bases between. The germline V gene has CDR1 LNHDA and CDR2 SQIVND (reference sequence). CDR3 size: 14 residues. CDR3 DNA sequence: TGTGCCAGTAAACTTGCGGAGGGAAATTCACCCCTCCACTTT. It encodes CASKLAEGNSPLHF.

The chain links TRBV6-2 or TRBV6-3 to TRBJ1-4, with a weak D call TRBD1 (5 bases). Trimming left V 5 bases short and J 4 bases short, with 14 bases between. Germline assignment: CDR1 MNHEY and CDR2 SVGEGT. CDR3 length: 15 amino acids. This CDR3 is CASSTRQQYNEKLFF. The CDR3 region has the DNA TGTGCCAGCAGTACCCGACAGCAGTATAATGAAAAACTGTTTTTT.